The 21 T cell receptor beta chains reported below all come from one sample, sequenced in a study of blood T cell repertoires in COVID-19 (TCRdb year 2020). Libraries were built with the immunoSEQ multiplex PCR assay. As stored in TCRdb, this immuneACCESS dataset retains in-frame rearrangements with V and J assigned. A fraction of the clones does not appear; measured against another copy, unresolved V genes explain less than half of the discrepancy, and the remainder lacks a known reason. This sample gives about 180,000 clones in total; about four fifths of them show up just once. 6% to 7.5% of the sample comes from the top ten. Sequenced sample: peripheral blood. These receptor sequences come from a man between 70 and 80 years old with active or convalescent COVID-19.

This chain links TRBV30 with TRBJ1-1; no clear D. The germline V gene encodes CDR1 GTSNPN and CDR2 SVGIG (reference sequence). The ends were cut back, 3 bases at V and 0 bases at J, with 5 bases in the middle. There are 12 residues in the CDR3. The CDR3 DNA reads TGTGCCTGGAGGTCTATGAACACTGAAGCTTTCTTT. It yields the protein CAWRSMNTEAFF.

This chain joins TRBV6-5 and TRBJ1-5; 7 nucleotides line up with TRBD1. The CDR3 totals 14 residues. Looked up from germline, CDR1 is MNHEY and CDR2 is SVGAGI. V was clipped by 7 bases and J by 2 bases; unmatched bases: 5. CDR3 sequence (DNA): TGTGCCAGCAATACAGGGGCTGGCAATCAGCCCCAGCATTTT. Translated, it gives CASNTGAGNQPQHF.

The chain combines TRBV7-2 with TRBJ1-2, with 9 nucleotides matching TRBD1. Losses at the gene ends were 4 bases for V and 8 bases for J; bases not matched to a gene: 5. This CDR3 spans 13 amino acids. Per the germline V gene, CDR1 is SGHTA and CDR2 is FQGNSA. The CDR3 sequence: CASSSGQGRGYTF. DNA for the CDR3: TGTGCCAGCAGCTCGGGACAGGGTAGAGGCTACACCTTC.

To note about this clone: A junction end diverges from the germline sequence, so it may reflect a read error. This rearrangement joins TRBV2 to TRBJ2-5, with D possibly being TRBD1 (6 bases). The CDR3 contains 13 residues. Per germline, CDR1 SNHLY and CDR2 FYNNEI. DNA of the CDR3: TGTGCCAGCAGTGTAATTGGACGGGACACATCGCACTTC. Amino acid sequence: CASSVIGRDTSHF.

V gene TRBV2 combines with J gene TRBJ1-2; 9 nucleotides line up with TRBD1. J gave up 3 bases and V 11 bases, and 10 bases lay outside the gene matches. CDR3 length: 14 residues. Germline-derived CDR1 and CDR2 are SNHLY and FYNNEI. The chain's CDR3 is CAGYRGREDYGYTF. CDR3 coding DNA: TGTGCCGGATACAGGGGGCGCGAGGACTATGGCTACACCTTC.

V and J are TRBV4-1 and TRBJ1-5, with D perhaps TRBD1 (5 bases). CDR3 length equals 15 residues. Per the germline V gene, CDR1 is MGHRA and CDR2 is YSYEKL. Trimming cost V 0 bases and J 5 bases, with 11 bases left between them. CDR3 residues: CASSQEDRVDQPQHF. The CDR3 bases are TGCGCCAGCAGCCAAGAAGACAGAGTGGATCAGCCCCAGCATTTT.

The chain joins TRBV29-1 to TRBJ2-7, with D possibly TRBD1 on 5 matching bases. The CDR3 is 13 residues long. Looked up from germline, CDR1 is SQVTM and CDR2 is ANQGSEA. The V end was cut by 2 bases, the J end by 1 base, with 9 bases between. CDR3 protein: CSVESQESYEQYF. CDR3 nucleotides: TGCAGCGTTGAATCACAGGAGTCCTACGAGCAGTACTTC.

The gene calls are TRBV9 and TRBJ1-1; 7 bases fit TRBD1. Trimming cost V 4 bases and J 5 bases; bases outside gene matches: 5. The CDR3 has 13 amino acids. CDR1 and CDR2 (germline): SGDLS, YYNGEE. CDR3 sequence reads: CASSTQTGTEAFF. CDR3 coding DNA: TGTGCCAGCAGCACCCAGACAGGGACTGAAGCTTTCTTT.

The genes are TRBV4-2 and TRBJ1-2, with 9 bases identical to TRBD1. CDR1 is LGHNA and CDR2 is YNFKEQ in the germline V gene. The CDR3 has 16 residues. J lost 2 bases, V lost 0 bases, and 4 bases had no gene match. This CDR3 is CASSQDPGTGNYGYTF. The CDR3 nucleotides are TGTGCCAGCAGCCAAGATCCCGGGACAGGGAACTATGGCTACACCTTC.

The rearrangement joins TRBV11-2 to TRBJ2-6; D is undetermined. V was trimmed by 6 bases and J by 4 bases, leaving 7 bases between them. Germline-derived CDR1 and CDR2 are SGHAT and FQNNGV. The CDR3 is 13 amino acids. CDR3 loop: CASSSQGANVLTF. CDR3 nucleotide sequence: TGTGCCAGCAGTTCCCAGGGGGCCAACGTCCTGACTTTC.

The chain carries TRBV20-1 and TRBJ2-3; D is uncertain. The CDR3 has 16 residues. Trimming took off 3 bases at V and 2 bases at J, with 18 bases between the two ends. Germline-derived CDR1 and CDR2 are DFQATT and SNEGSKA (reference sequence). The CDR3 bases are TGCAGTGCTAGTCCCCCGAGACTCGATTTCACAGATACGCAGTATTTT. This encodes CSASPPRLDFTDTQYF.

The chain couples TRBV5-4 to TRBJ2-1; 12 bases match TRBD2. The V gene's germline CDR1 is SGHNT and CDR2 YYREEE (reference sequence). CDR3 length equals 19 residues. Trimming took 0 bases from V and 8 from J; bases not matched to a gene: 15. CDR3 DNA sequence: TGTGCCAGCAGCTTGGAAGCTAGCGGGAGGGAATTTTCTCTTGATGAGCAGTTCTTC. Its protein product is CASSLEASGREFSLDEQFF.

This clone showed up just once. This CDR3 reads CASSIPGSNQPQHF. CDR3 in DNA: TGTGCCAGTAGCATCCCCGGGAGCAATCAGCCCCAGCATTTT. The genes are TRBV19 and TRBJ1-5; D remains ambiguous. V lost 6 bases and J 1 base, leaving 10 bases between the germline ends. Germline CDR1 and CDR2: LNHDA and SQIVND (reference sequence). CDR3 size: 14 residues.

This chain joins TRBV5-1 and TRBJ1-2; TRBD1 agrees at 12 bases. CDR1 and CDR2 (germline): SGHRS, YFSETQ. The CDR3 runs to 15 residues. V lost 5 bases and J lost 6; bases outside the gene matches: 8. DNA of the CDR3: TGCGCCAGCAGTGACCGGGACAGGGGGCTAAATGGCTACACCTTC. It translates to CASSDRDRGLNGYTF.

The chain couples TRBV2 to TRBJ2-7, with a tentative D call TRBD1 (6 bases). The CDR3 length is 13 residues. Germline V gives CDR1 SNHLY, CDR2 FYNNEI. The germline V and J ends were trimmed by 0 bases and 9 bases, with 12 bases remaining between them. Here the CDR3 reads CASSEAFRGGQYF. CDR3 DNA: TGTGCCAGCAGTGAAGCTTTCAGAGGGGGGCAGTACTTC.

V and J are TRBV5-1 and TRBJ2-7; 12 positions match TRBD2. V was clipped by 5 bases and J by 4 bases; unmatched bases: 7. This CDR3 contains 15 residues. Germline V gene data show CDR1 as SGHRS and CDR2 as YFSETQ. This CDR3 reads CASRGRTSGIYEQYF. CDR3 bases: TGCGCCAGCAGGGGGAGGACTAGCGGGATTTACGAGCAGTACTTC.

The chain recombines TRBV2 with TRBJ1-5; D is unresolved. V was trimmed by 6 bases and J by 6 bases, leaving 12 bases between them. Germline assignment: CDR1 SNHLY and CDR2 FYNNEI. The CDR3 is made up of 13 amino acids. The CDR3 sequence is CASRNEYGQPQHF. Here the CDR3 DNA reads TGTGCCAGCAGGAATGAGTATGGTCAGCCCCAGCATTTT.

The rearrangement uses TRBV7-9 and TRBJ1-1; tentative D call: TRBD1 (6 bases). Germline V gene lookup returns CDR1 SEHNR and CDR2 FQNEAQ (reference sequence). Trimming took 5 bases from V and 1 from J, leaving 11 bases between them. This CDR3 has 14 amino acids. CDR3 nucleotide sequence: TGTGCCAGCAGCCGCCAAGGGGGGAACACTGAAGCTTTCTTT. Its translation: CASSRQGGNTEAFF.

This clone appeared once. The chain has TRBV6-2 or TRBV6-3 and TRBJ2-4, with 8 bases fitting TRBD2. The CDR3 spans 16 residues. Germline V gene lookup returns CDR1 MNHEY and CDR2 SVGEGT. V was clipped by 3 bases and J by 0 bases; unmatched bases: 4. CDR3 residues: CASSYSGNSAKNIQYF. The CDR3 bases are TGTGCCAGCAGTTATAGCGGGAACTCAGCCAAAAACATTCAGTACTTC.

The chain recombines TRBV6-2 or TRBV6-3 with TRBJ2-7, with TRBD1 matching over 8 bases. There are 16 residues in the CDR3. Per the germline V gene, CDR1 is MNHEY and CDR2 is SVGEGT. V was pared by 2 bases and J by 2 bases, with 8 bases of the junction left unmatched. In nucleotides, the CDR3 is TGTGCCAGCAGTTACGATGAGACAGGGGCGGCCTACGAGCAGTACTTC. This encodes CASSYDETGAAYEQYF.

The gene calls are TRBV29-1 and TRBJ2-6; D unclear. V lost 4 bases to trimming and J lost 0 bases, with 13 bases between them. The CDR3 totals 16 residues. In germline, CDR1 is SQVTM, CDR2 ANQGSEA. The CDR3 DNA reads TGCAGCGTTGCTGGCCCAGGCAACTCTGGGGCCAACGTCCTGACTTTC. This gives the protein CSVAGPGNSGANVLTF.